Shown below are 23 T cell receptor beta chains from a single sample sequenced in a study of cytomegalovirus exposure and HLA in healthy donors. Here immunoSEQ multiplex PCR was the method, and the copy in TCRdb shows in-frame clones only, minus some. The sample has under 200,000 clones, 86% seen once. The sequencing input was PBMCs. The receptor source for this set is a young woman in good health and CMV-seronegative.

The chain carries TRBV6-1 and TRBJ1-2; 10 bases map to TRBD1. CDR3 size: 17 residues. The V gene end was trimmed by 4 bases and the J gene end by 2 bases; junction bases not matched to a gene: 10. Germline CDR1 is MNHNS and CDR2 is SASEGT. This CDR3 is CASSGYPGTGENYGYTF. The CDR3 nucleotides read TGTGCCAGCAGTGGATACCCTGGGACAGGGGAGAACTATGGCTACACCTTC.

The chain joins TRBV4-3 to TRBJ2-3; 7 bases line up with TRBD2. J lost 2 bases, V lost 0 bases, and 11 bases had no gene match. CDR3 length: 18 residues. CDR1 is LGHNA and CDR2 is YSLEER in the germline V gene. For the CDR3, the DNA is TGCGCCAGCAGCCAAGAGGGAGGGGCAGGCGGGAACACAGATACGCAGTATTTT. It encodes CASSQEGGAGGNTDTQYF.

V gene TRBV19 combines with J gene TRBJ2-7; 10 nucleotides align to TRBD2. The CDR3 is made up of 15 amino acids. From germline, CDR1 is LNHDA and CDR2 SQIVND (reference sequence). J lost 5 bases, V lost 10 bases, and 14 bases had no gene match. The CDR3 region has the DNA TGTGCCACAACCGGCGAGCGGGAGGGCTACGACGAGCAGTACTTC. Translated: CATTGEREGYDEQYF.

J is TRBJ2-2 and V is TRBV4-1; 9 nucleotides line up with TRBD2. Germline CDR1 and CDR2: MGHRA and YSYEKL. Trimming cost V 4 bases and J 4 bases; bases outside gene matches: 10. The CDR3 extends over 17 amino acids. CDR3 nucleotide sequence: TGCGCCAGCAGCCGAATGCTAGCGGGGATGAGCACCGGGGAGCTGTTTTTT. Its translation: CASSRMLAGMSTGELFF.

The chain combines TRBV19 with TRBJ2-7; possibly TRBD2 for D (6 bases). The V gene's germline CDR1 is LNHDA and CDR2 SQIVND (reference sequence). The CDR3 loop spans 12 amino acids. The ends were cut back, 4 bases at V and 5 bases at J, with 9 bases in the middle. CDR3 sequence reads: CASSTGAHEQYF. DNA for the CDR3: TGTGCCAGTAGTACGGGAGCACACGAGCAGTACTTC.

The CDR3 DNA sequence: TGTGCCAGCAGCTTAGCTAGTGTTGCCATTCAGTACTTC. Translation: CASSLASVAIQYF. The chain has TRBV7-8 and TRBJ2-4, with no clear D. Germline V gene lookup returns CDR1 SGHVS and CDR2 FQNEAQ. The CDR3 length is 13 residues. Trimming removed 0 bases at V and 9 bases at J, with 9 bases between.

The chain combines TRBV19 with TRBJ2-1; 10 positions match TRBD1. The V gene's germline CDR1 is LNHDA and CDR2 SQIVND (reference sequence). The CDR3 runs to 15 residues. J gave up 6 bases and V 6 bases, and 8 bases lay outside the gene matches. In DNA form, the CDR3 reads TGTGCCAGTAGAGCCACCGGGACAGGGGTCAATGAGCAGTTCTTC. Translation: CASRATGTGVNEQFF.

The chain is built from TRBV7-2 and TRBJ1-5, with 7 bases matching TRBD1. The germline V gene has CDR1 SGHTA and CDR2 FQGNSA. This CDR3 comprises 14 residues. The V gene end was trimmed by 4 bases and the J gene end by 9 bases; junction bases not matched to a gene: 9. CDR3 nucleotide sequence: TGTGCCAGCAGCTCACAGGGGCCCCAGGGGCCCCAGCATTTT. Its protein product is CASSSQGPQGPQHF.

V gene TRBV6-5 combines with J gene TRBJ1-2; 8 nucleotides match TRBD1. Losses at the gene ends were 5 bases for V and 8 bases for J; bases not matched to a gene: 10. The CDR3 has 14 amino acids. Germline V gene sequence: CDR1 MNHEY, CDR2 SVGAGI. The CDR3 protein is CASSPTGDGRGYTF. Here the CDR3 DNA reads TGTGCCAGCAGTCCGACAGGGGATGGAAGAGGCTACACCTTC.

The chain recombines TRBV9 with TRBJ2-1; 9 nucleotides line up with TRBD2. V lost 0 bases and J lost 8; bases outside the gene matches: 6. This CDR3 region has 15 residues. Germline values: CDR1 SGDLS, CDR2 YYNGEE. The chain's CDR3 is CASSVDLAGPYEQFF. CDR3 sequence (DNA): TGTGCCAGCAGCGTAGATCTAGCGGGACCCTATGAGCAGTTCTTC.

The chain uses TRBV5-4 and TRBJ1-3, with D uncertain. Trimming took 3 bases from V and 0 from J, leaving 7 bases between them. CDR3 size: 14 residues. Germline V gene lookup returns CDR1 SGHNT and CDR2 YYREEE (reference sequence). CDR3 protein: CASSSRSSGNTIYF. CDR3 nucleotide sequence: TGTGCCAGCAGCTCCAGAAGCTCTGGAAACACCATATATTTT.

The chain is built from TRBV6-4 and TRBJ2-1; D unclear. V lost 0 bases and J lost 0, with 6 bases in between. Germline values: CDR1 MRHNA, CDR2 SNTAGT. CDR3 length: 15 amino acids. CDR3 loop: CASSDSPGSYNEQFF. The CDR3 bases are TGTGCCAGCAGTGACTCGCCCGGCTCCTACAATGAGCAGTTCTTC.

The V and J genes are TRBV7-8 and TRBJ1-1, with D perhaps TRBD1 (5 bases). Germline CDR1 and CDR2: SGHVS and FQNEAQ. Trimming removed 4 bases from V and 8 bases from J, with 11 bases in between. The CDR3 sequence is 12 residues long. This CDR3 is CASSWGDREAFF. The CDR3 bases are TGTGCCAGCAGCTGGGGGGATAGGGAAGCTTTCTTT.

The chain has TRBV28 and TRBJ1-1; TRBD1 agrees at 7 bases. The CDR3 contains 12 residues. CDR1 is MDHEN and CDR2 is SYDVKM in the germline V gene. Germline trimming cut 7 bases from V and 6 bases from J; bases unmatched to any gene: 5. The CDR3 loop reads CASTRDRSEAFF. DNA of the CDR3: TGTGCCAGCACAAGGGACAGATCTGAAGCTTTCTTT.

For the CDR3, the DNA is TGCGCCAGCACCATCAGGGAAGGGAATCAGCCCCAGCATTTT. It translates to CASTIREGNQPQHF. V gene TRBV10-2 combines with J gene TRBJ1-5; TRBD1 might be the D (5 bases). CDR1 is WSHSY, CDR2 SAAADI, per germline. Between the trimmed V and J ends, which lost 7 bases and 4 bases, there was a span of 14 bases. The CDR3 extends over 14 amino acids.

The J gene is TRBJ1-2, the V gene TRBV6-1; no reliable D call. The CDR3 is 15 residues long. With 0 bases removed from V and 5 bases from J, the gap between germline ends came to 13 bases. Germline lookup yields CDR1 MNHNS and CDR2 SASEGT. Written as DNA, the CDR3 is TGTGCCAGCAGTGAAGCGCTTGGAGTCGTTTATGGCTACACCTTC. Protein: CASSEALGVVYGYTF.

The chain combines TRBV7-9 with TRBJ2-7; D call uncertain. Trimming removed 4 bases from V and 0 bases from J, with 10 bases in between. Germline CDR1 SEHNR, CDR2 FQNEAQ (reference sequence). The CDR3 has 14 residues. This CDR3 is CASSSVGHSYEQYF. For the CDR3, the DNA is TGTGCCAGCAGCTCGGTTGGGCACTCCTACGAGCAGTACTTC.

The chain joins TRBV19 to TRBJ1-1; possibly TRBD1 for D (6 bases). CDR1 and CDR2 from the germline V gene are LNHDA and SQIVND (reference sequence). This CDR3 is 16 amino acids long. Trimming shortened V by 7 bases and J by 3 bases, and 21 bases separated the two germline ends. The CDR3: CASTIEVIRGDTEAFF. CDR3 in DNA: TGTGCCAGTACCATTGAGGTTATCAGGGGAGACACTGAAGCTTTCTTT.

The gene calls are TRBV7-9 and TRBJ1-4, with a weak D call TRBD1 (6 bases). Germline CDR1 and CDR2: SEHNR and FQNEAQ (reference sequence). V lost 10 bases, J lost 8 bases, and 14 bases lay in between. This CDR3 has 12 residues. CDR3 DNA sequence: TGTGCCAACGAGACAGGCGGCGAAAAACTGTTTTTT. This gives the protein CANETGGEKLFF. Together with reference TRBV7-9 and TRBJ1-4, the CDR3 gives the full variable domain: DTGVSQNPRHKITKRGQNVTFRCDPISEHNRLYWYRQTLGQGPEFLTYFQNEAQLEKSRLLSDRFSAERPKGSFSTLEIQRTEQGDSAMYLCANETGGEKLFFGSGTQLSVL.

The chain couples TRBV27 to TRBJ1-6; D not certain. Germline loops: CDR1 MNHEY, CDR2 SMNVEV (reference sequence). Trimming removed 2 bases at V and 4 bases at J, with 18 bases between. The CDR3 sequence is 18 residues long. CDR3: CASSLVPPIVEYNSPLHF. The CDR3 nucleotides are TGTGCCAGCAGTTTAGTCCCCCCGATAGTAGAATATAATTCACCCCTCCACTTT.

V and J are TRBV7-8 and TRBJ1-2; perhaps TRBD1 as D (5 bases). V was clipped by 5 bases and J by 1 base, with 17 bases between them. This CDR3 has 16 amino acids. Germline CDR1 and CDR2: SGHVS and FQNEAQ. CDR3 amino acids: CASSRRAGPDNYGYTF. The CDR3 DNA follows: TGTGCCAGCAGCAGGAGGGCAGGGCCCGATAACTATGGCTACACCTTC.

The CDR3 sequence: CASSLVSWQGEEQYF. CDR3 DNA sequence: TGTGCCAGCAGCTTAGTGTCTTGGCAGGGTGAAGAGCAGTACTTC. This chain links TRBV7-6 with TRBJ2-7, with a weak D call TRBD1 (5 bases). CDR3 size: 15 residues. Trimming took off 1 base at V and 7 bases at J, with 17 bases between the two ends. Germline V gene lookup returns CDR1 SGHVS and CDR2 FNYEAQ.

This chain connects TRBV6-1 to TRBJ1-5, with a possible D match to TRBD1 (5 bases). The ends were cut back, 4 bases at V and 0 bases at J, with 10 bases in the middle. Germline V gene sequence: CDR1 MNHNS, CDR2 SASEGT. This CDR3 has 15 residues. CDR3 loop: CASSGQGYSNQPQHF. DNA of the CDR3: TGTGCCAGCAGTGGTCAGGGATATAGCAATCAGCCCCAGCATTTT.